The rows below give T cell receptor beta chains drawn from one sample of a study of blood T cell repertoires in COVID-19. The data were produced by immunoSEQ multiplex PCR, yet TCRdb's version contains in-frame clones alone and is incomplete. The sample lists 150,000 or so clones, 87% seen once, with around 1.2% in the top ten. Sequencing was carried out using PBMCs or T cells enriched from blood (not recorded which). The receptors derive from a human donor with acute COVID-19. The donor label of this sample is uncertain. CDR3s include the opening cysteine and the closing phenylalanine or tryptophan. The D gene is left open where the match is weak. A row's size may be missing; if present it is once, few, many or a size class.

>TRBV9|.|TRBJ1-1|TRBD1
CASSVGQGAWGTEAFF
TGTGCCAGCAGCGTAGGACAGGGAGCTTGGGGAACTGAAGCTTTCTTT
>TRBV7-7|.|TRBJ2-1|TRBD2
CASSLTGLAADEQFF
TGTGCCAGCAGCTTAACCGGACTAGCGGCCGATGAGCAGTTCTTC
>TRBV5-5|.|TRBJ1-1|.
CASSLPGNTEAFF
TGTGCCAGCAGCTTGCCGGGGAACACTGAAGCTTTCTTT
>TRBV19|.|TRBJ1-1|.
CASSRGARNTEAFF
TGTGCCAGTAGTCGGGGGGCTAGAAACACTGAAGCTTTCTTT
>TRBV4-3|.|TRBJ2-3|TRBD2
CASSQDRGIAGSTDTQYF
TGCGCCAGCAGCCAAGATCGGGGGATAGCGGGAAGCACAGATACGCAGTATTTT
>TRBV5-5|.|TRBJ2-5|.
CASSLSASSYYQETQYF
TGTGCCAGCAGCTTGTCCGCATCTTCATACTATCAAGAGACCCAGTACTTC
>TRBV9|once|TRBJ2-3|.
CASSHGGSSTDTQYF
TGTGCCAGCAGCCATGGGGGCAGTAGCACAGATACGCAGTATTTT
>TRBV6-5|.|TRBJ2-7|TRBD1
CASSEWGQGAYEQYF
TGTGCCAGCAGCGAGTGGGGACAGGGGGCGTACGAGCAGTACTTC
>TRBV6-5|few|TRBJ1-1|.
CASSYGQGKKAFF
TGTGCCAGCAGTTACGGGCAGGGTAAAAAAGCTTTCTTT
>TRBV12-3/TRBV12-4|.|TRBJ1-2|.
CASSSYSNYGYTF
TGTGCCAGCAGTTCATACAGCAACTATGGCTACACCTTC
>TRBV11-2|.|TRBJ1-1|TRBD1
CASSLDRGPFPYTEAFF
TGTGCCAGCAGCTTAGACAGGGGGCCTTTTCCATACACTGAAGCTTTCTTT
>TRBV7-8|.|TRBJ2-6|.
CASSPRRVGANVLTF
TGTGCCAGCAGCCCCAGGCGGGTTGGGGCCAACGTCCTGACTTTC
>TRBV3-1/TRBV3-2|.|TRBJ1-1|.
CASSQGHGTEAFF
TGTGCCAGCAGCCAGGGACATGGGACTGAAGCTTTCTTT
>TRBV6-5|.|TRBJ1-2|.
CASSYSHGEANYGYTF
TGTGCCAGCAGTTACTCGCATGGGGAGGCTAACTATGGCTACACCTTC
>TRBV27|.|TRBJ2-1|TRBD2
CASSTTGGSYNEQFF
TGTGCCAGCAGTACCACGGGGGGCTCCTACAATGAGCAGTTCTTC
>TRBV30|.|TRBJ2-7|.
CAWSVQDEQYF
TGTGCCTGGAGTGTACAGGACGAGCAGTACTTC
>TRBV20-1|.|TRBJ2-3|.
CSASLTASTDTQYF
TGCAGTGCTAGTCTAACAGCTAGCACAGATACGCAGTATTTT
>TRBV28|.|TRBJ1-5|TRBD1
CASRPGGRNQPQHF
TGTGCCAGCAGACCAGGGGGTAGAAATCAGCCCCAGCATTTT
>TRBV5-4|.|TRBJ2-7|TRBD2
CASSYPGGIYEQYF
TGTGCCAGCAGCTATCCGGGGGGGATCTACGAGCAGTACTTC
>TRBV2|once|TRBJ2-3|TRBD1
CASQAGADRGLDTQYF
TGTGCCAGCCAAGCGGGGGCGGACAGGGGGCTAGATACGCAGTATTTT
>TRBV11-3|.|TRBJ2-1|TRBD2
CASSSGTSGGFNEQFF
TGTGCCAGCAGCTCAGGGACTAGCGGGGGATTCAATGAGCAGTTCTTC
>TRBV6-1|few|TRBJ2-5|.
CASSEGGMQTQYF
TGTGCCAGCAGTGAAGGCGGGATGCAGACCCAGTACTTC
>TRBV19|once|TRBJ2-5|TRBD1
CASTPTGGETQYF
TGTGCCAGTACCCCGACAGGGGGGGAGACCCAGTACTTC